This TCR beta chain was documented in a study of technical replicates of blood from a handful of donors. The assay was immunoSEQ multiplex PCR, and TCRdb's table has in-frame clones only and misses some. The data contain 91,000 or so clones, 95% of them singletons. The V and J ends lost 7 bases and 6 bases respectively, with 16 bases between them. The CDR3 has 14 residues. Germline lookup yields CDR1 SGHVS and CDR2 FQNEAQ. The sequence was obtained from a human donor in good health. Source material: T cells isolated from PBMCs. The V call is TRBV7-8, the J call TRBJ2-1, with a weak D call TRBD2 (6 bases). CDR3 coding DNA: TGTGCCAGCACCCTGCAGGGTAGCGGCAATGAGCAGTTCTTC. Translation gives CASTLQGSGNEQFF.